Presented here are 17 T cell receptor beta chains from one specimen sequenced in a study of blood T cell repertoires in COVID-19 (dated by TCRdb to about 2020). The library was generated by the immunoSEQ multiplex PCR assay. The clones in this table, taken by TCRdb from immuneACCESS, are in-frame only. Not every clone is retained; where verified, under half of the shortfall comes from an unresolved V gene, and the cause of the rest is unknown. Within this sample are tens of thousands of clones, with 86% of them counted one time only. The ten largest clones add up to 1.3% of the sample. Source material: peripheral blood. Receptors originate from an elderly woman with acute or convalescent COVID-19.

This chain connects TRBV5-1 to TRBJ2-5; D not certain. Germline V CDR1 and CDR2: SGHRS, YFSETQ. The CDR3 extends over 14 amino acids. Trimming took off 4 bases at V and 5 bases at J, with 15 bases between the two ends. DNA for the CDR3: TGCGCCAGCAGCCCCGAGGCCGGTAGGGAGACCCAGTACTTC. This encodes CASSPEAGRETQYF.

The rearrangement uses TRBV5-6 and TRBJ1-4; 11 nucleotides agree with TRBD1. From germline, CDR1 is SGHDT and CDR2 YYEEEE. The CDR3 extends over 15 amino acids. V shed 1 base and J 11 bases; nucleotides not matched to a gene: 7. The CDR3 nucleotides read TGTGCCAGCAGCTTGCAGCTCGGGACAGGGGGGAAACTGTTTTTT. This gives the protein CASSLQLGTGGKLFF.

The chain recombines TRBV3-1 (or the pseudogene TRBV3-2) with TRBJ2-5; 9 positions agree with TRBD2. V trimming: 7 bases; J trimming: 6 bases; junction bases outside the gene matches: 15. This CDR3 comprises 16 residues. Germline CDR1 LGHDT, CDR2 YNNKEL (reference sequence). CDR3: CASNQKLAGKRQTQYF. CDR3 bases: TGTGCCAGCAACCAGAAGCTAGCGGGAAAGCGGCAGACCCAGTACTTC.

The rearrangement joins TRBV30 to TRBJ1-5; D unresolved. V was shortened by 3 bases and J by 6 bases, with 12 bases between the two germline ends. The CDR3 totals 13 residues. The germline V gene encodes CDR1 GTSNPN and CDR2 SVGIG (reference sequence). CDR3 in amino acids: CAWSEHNRQPQHF. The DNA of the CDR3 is TGTGCCTGGAGCGAACATAACCGTCAGCCCCAGCATTTT.

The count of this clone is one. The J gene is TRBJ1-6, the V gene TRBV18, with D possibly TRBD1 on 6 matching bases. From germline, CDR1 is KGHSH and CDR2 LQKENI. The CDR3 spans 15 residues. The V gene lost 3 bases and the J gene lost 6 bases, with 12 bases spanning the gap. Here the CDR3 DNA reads TGTGCCAGCTCACCCTTTGGGGGCCTTAATTCACCCCTCCACTTT. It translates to CASSPFGGLNSPLHF.

CDR3 coding DNA: TGCGCCAGCAGCCCTCGAGACAGGGGGGACTATGGCTACACCTTC. It codes for CASSPRDRGDYGYTF. The chain recombines TRBV4-1 with TRBJ1-2; 9 nucleotides align to TRBD1. V gave up 4 bases and J gave up 3 bases; unmatched junction bases: 6. Germline V lookup: CDR1 MGHRA, CDR2 YSYEKL. The CDR3 consists of 15 residues.

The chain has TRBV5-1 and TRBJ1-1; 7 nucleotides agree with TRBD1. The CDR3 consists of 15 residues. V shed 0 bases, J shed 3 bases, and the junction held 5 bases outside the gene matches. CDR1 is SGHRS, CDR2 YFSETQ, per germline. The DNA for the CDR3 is TGCGCCAGCAGCTTGGCGGAGGGGGCGTACACTGAAGCTTTCTTT. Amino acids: CASSLAEGAYTEAFF.

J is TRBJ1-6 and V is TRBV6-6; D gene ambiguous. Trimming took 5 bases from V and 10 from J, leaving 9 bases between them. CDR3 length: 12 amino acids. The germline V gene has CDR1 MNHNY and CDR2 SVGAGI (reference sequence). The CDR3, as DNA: TGTGCCAGCAGTGGCCTAGAGTCACCCCTCCACTTT. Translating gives CASSGLESPLHF.

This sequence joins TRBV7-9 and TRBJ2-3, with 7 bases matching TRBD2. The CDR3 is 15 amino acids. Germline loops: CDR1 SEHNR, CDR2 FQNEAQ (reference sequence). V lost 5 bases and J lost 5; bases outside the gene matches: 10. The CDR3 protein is CASSGEGRVKDTQYF. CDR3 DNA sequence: TGTGCCAGCAGCGGGGAGGGCCGGGTGAAAGATACGCAGTATTTT.

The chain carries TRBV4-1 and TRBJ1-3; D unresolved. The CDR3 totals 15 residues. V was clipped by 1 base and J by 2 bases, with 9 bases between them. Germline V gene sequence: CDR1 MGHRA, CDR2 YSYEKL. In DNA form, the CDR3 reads TGCGCCAGCAGCCAAGGATGGGGAGCTGGAAACACCATATATTTT. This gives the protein CASSQGWGAGNTIYF.

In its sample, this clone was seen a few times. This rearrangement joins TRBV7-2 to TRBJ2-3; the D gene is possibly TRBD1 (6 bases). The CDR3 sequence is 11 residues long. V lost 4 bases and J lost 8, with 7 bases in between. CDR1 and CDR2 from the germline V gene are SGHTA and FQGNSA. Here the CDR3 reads CASSSGVTQYF. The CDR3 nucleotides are TGTGCCAGCAGCTCAGGGGTTACGCAGTATTTT.

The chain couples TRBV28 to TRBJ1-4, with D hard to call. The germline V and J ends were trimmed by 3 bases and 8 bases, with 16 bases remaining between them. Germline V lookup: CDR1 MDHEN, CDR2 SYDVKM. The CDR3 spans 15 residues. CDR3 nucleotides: TGTGCCAGCAGTTTGGTCCGGGGTTCCGGAGAAAAACTGTTTTTT. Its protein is CASSLVRGSGEKLFF.

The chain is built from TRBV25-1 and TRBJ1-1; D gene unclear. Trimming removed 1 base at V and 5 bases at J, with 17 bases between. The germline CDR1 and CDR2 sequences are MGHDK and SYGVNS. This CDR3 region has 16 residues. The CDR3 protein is CASSESGRGTGTEAFF. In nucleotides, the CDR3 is TGTGCCAGCAGTGAATCGGGTCGGGGAACCGGGACTGAAGCTTTCTTT.

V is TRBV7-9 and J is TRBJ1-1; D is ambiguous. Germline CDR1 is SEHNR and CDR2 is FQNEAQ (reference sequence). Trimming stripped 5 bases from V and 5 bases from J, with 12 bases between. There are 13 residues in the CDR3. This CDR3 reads CASSQLGVTEAFF. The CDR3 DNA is TGTGCCAGCAGCCAACTCGGAGTTACTGAAGCTTTCTTT. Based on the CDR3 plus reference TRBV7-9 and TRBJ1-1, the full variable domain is DTGVSQNPRHKITKRGQNVTFRCDPISEHNRLYWYRQTLGQGPEFLTYFQNEAQLEKSRLLSDRFSAERPKGSFSTLEIQRTEQGDSAMYLCASSQLGVTEAFFGQGTRLTVV.

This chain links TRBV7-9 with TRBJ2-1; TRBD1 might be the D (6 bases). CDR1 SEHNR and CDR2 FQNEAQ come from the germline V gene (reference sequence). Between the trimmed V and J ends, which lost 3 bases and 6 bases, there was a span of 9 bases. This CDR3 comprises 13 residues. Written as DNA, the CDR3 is TGTGCCAGCAGCTTCTGGGGGCTCAATGAGCAGTTCTTC. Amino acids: CASSFWGLNEQFF. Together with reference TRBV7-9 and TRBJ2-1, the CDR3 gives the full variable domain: DTGVSQNPRHKITKRGQNVTFRCDPISEHNRLYWYRQTLGQGPEFLTYFQNEAQLEKSRLLSDRFSAERPKGSFSTLEIQRTEQGDSAMYLCASSFWGLNEQFFGPGTRLTVL.

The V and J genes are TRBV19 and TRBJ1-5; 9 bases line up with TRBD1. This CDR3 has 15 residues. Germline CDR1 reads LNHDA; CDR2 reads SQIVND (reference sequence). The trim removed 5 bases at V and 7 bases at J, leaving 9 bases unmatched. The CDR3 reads CASSGLQGARQPQHF. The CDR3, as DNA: TGTGCCAGTAGTGGATTACAGGGGGCACGGCAGCCCCAGCATTTT. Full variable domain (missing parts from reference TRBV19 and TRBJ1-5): DGGITQSPKYLFRKEGQNVTLSCEQNLNHDAMYWYRQDPGQGLRLIYYSQIVNDFQKGDIAEGYSVSREKKESFPLTVTSAQKNPTAFYLCASSGLQGARQPQHFGDGTRLSIL.

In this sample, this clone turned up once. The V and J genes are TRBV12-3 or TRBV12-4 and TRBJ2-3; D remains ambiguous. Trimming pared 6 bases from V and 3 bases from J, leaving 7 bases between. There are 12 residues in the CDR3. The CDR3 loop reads CASRSLTDTQYF. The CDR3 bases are TGTGCCAGCAGGTCTTTAACAGATACGCAGTATTTT.